These 18 T cell receptor beta chains were sequenced from one sample in a study of T cells in Graves' hyperthyroidism and ophthalmopathy. RNA transcripts gave rise to amplified TCR beta CDR3 regions. Researchers ran a first-round RT-PCR on the TCR CDR3 using the HTBI primer set. TCRdb analysed the multiplex PCR reads with MiXCR anew, one entry per CDR3 protein. The table has roughly 700,000 distinct CDR3 sequences, around 16% seen once; the top ten hold roughly 16%. What was sequenced was blood. These TCRs come from a man aged 50 to 59 with Graves' hyperthyroidism.

In regard to this clonotype: A clone one base away is much larger, so this may be a read error. The rearrangement uses TRBV20-1 and TRBJ2-1; 8 nucleotides match TRBD2. Germline trimming cut 5 bases from V and 6 bases from J; bases unmatched to any gene: 12. This CDR3 contains 15 residues. From germline, CDR1 is DFQATT and CDR2 SNEGSKA (reference sequence). The CDR3 nucleotides are TGCAGTGCTGGTCAGGCCGGGAGGGAAAGCAATGAGCAGTTCTTC. Its protein is CSAGQAGRESNEQFF.

This clonotype has just a few counts. The chain couples TRBV27 to TRBJ2-4, with D uncertain. The ends were cut back, 5 bases at V and 2 bases at J, with 22 bases in the middle. Germline V gives CDR1 MNHEY, CDR2 SMNVEV (reference sequence). The CDR3 runs to 18 residues. The CDR3 DNA sequence: TGTGCCAGCAGTCCCACCCTTGGGCCCGCGGTCCCCAAAAACATTCAGTACTTC. The encoded protein is CASSPTLGPAVPKNIQYF.

CDR3 DNA: TGTGCCAGCAGCTTTAATCGTCTAGCTGCGATAGACCAAGAGACCCAGTACTTC. As protein: CASSFNRLAAIDQETQYF. The rearrangement uses TRBV7-6 and TRBJ2-5, with D tentatively TRBD2 (5 bases). This CDR3 has 18 amino acids. V was clipped by 3 bases and J by 0 bases, with 20 bases between them. Germline lookup yields CDR1 SGHVS and CDR2 FNYEAQ.

The genes are TRBV29-1 and TRBJ2-3; tentatively, D is TRBD2 (6 bases). This CDR3 is 12 amino acids long. Trimming shortened V by 5 bases and J by 7 bases, and 13 bases separated the two germline ends. Germline CDR1 reads SQVTM; CDR2 reads ANQGSEA. This CDR3 is CSVPGTPNTQYF. DNA of the CDR3: TGCAGCGTTCCCGGGACTCCGAATACGCAGTATTTT.

This chain joins TRBV10-3 and TRBJ2-1; D remains unclear. Germline CDR1 and CDR2: ENHRY and SYGVKD. V gave up 6 bases and J gave up 9 bases, with 21 bases separating them. This CDR3 is built from 15 residues. The CDR3 sequence is CAISSDWKDVLEQFF. The CDR3 DNA reads TGTGCCATCAGCTCAGACTGGAAGGACGTTCTTGAGCAGTTCTTC.

In its sample, this clonotype was seen many times. The rearrangement links TRBV11-2 to TRBJ1-4; D remains ambiguous. Germline lookup yields CDR1 SGHAT and CDR2 FQNNGV. CDR3 length: 13 amino acids. V was shortened by 2 bases and J by 12 bases, with 13 bases between the two germline ends. CDR3 loop: CASSLLGGSQLFF. DNA for the CDR3: TGTGCCAGCAGCTTATTGGGCGGTAGTCAACTGTTTTTT.

The chain employs TRBV19 and TRBJ2-6; 11 nucleotides match TRBD2. Losses at the gene ends were 7 bases for V and 4 bases for J; bases not matched to a gene: 6. CDR1 LNHDA and CDR2 SQIVND come from the germline V gene (reference sequence). This CDR3 spans 16 amino acids. The CDR3 sequence: CASTGLAGSGANVLTF. In DNA form, the CDR3 reads TGTGCCAGTACAGGACTAGCGGGCTCCGGGGCCAACGTCCTGACTTTC.

Many counts were recorded for this clonotype. The chain combines TRBV9 with TRBJ1-2; a weak D match, TRBD1 (5 bases). This CDR3 comprises 15 residues. V shed 0 bases and J shed 8 bases, with 17 bases lying between them. The germline V gene has CDR1 SGDLS and CDR2 YYNGEE. In DNA, the CDR3 is TGTGCCAGCAGCGTAGCTACGACAGCCTCGTCCGGCTACACCTTC. Translating it yields CASSVATTASSGYTF.

At least ten counts were recorded for this clonotype. V gene TRBV24-1 combines with J gene TRBJ2-2; D uncertain. CDR3 length: 13 amino acids. The ends were cut back, 6 bases at V and 3 bases at J, with 7 bases in the middle. Germline CDR1 KGHDR, CDR2 SFDVKD. The CDR3 sequence is CATSSSYTGELFF. CDR3 sequence (DNA): TGTGCCACCAGTAGTTCGTACACCGGGGAGCTGTTTTTT.

The chain joins TRBV5-1 to TRBJ2-5; TRBD1 aligns across 7 bases. The V segment lost 3 bases and the J segment 4 bases; nucleotides outside the gene matches: 6. Germline loops: CDR1 SGHRS, CDR2 YFSETQ. The CDR3 covers 14 residues. The CDR3 DNA reads TGCGCCAGCAGCTCCACGGGACAGATAGAGACCCAGTACTTC. Its translation: CASSSTGQIETQYF.

This clonotype was detected ten times or more. This chain connects TRBV6-1 to TRBJ2-7; 11 nucleotides line up with TRBD2. Unmatched junction bases numbered 10, after V lost 6 bases and J lost 3 bases. The CDR3 is 16 residues long. CDR1 is MNHNS, CDR2 SASEGT, per germline. The CDR3 nucleotides read TGTGCCAGCAGCTTCGATAGCGGGAGGGCCTTCTACGAGCAGTACTTC. It codes for CASSFDSGRAFYEQYF.

This clonotype has a count of ten or more. The rearrangement joins TRBV28 to TRBJ2-5; 8 nucleotides match TRBD1. The CDR3 covers 16 residues. Trimming cost V 2 bases and J 3 bases; bases outside gene matches: 8. Germline V gene data show CDR1 as MDHEN and CDR2 as SYDVKM. CDR3 DNA sequence: TGTGCCAGCAGTTTAGGCCAGGGGGCGCGAGAAGAGACCCAGTACTTC. It yields the protein CASSLGQGAREETQYF.

There are a few counts of this clonotype. The chain has TRBV2 and TRBJ2-3, with a weak D call TRBD1 (7 bases). Trimming left V 5 bases short and J 2 bases short, with 17 bases between. CDR1 and CDR2 (germline): SNHLY, FYNNEI. CDR3 length equals 16 residues. The CDR3 is CASSSKDREDTDTQYF. Written as DNA, the CDR3 is TGTGCCAGCAGTTCAAAAGACAGGGAGGACACAGATACGCAGTATTTT.

This clonotype was counted only a few times. The chain joins TRBV24-1 to TRBJ1-5; D gene unclear. The length of the CDR3 is 13 residues. Trimming removed 5 bases at V and 0 bases at J, with 4 bases between. Germline V gives CDR1 KGHDR, CDR2 SFDVKD. CDR3 sequence reads: CATSVGSNQPQHF. CDR3 in DNA: TGTGCCACCAGTGTGGGTAGCAATCAGCCCCAGCATTTT.

This clonotype was counted many times. The rearrangement uses TRBV5-1 and TRBJ2-2, with D perhaps TRBD1 (6 bases). The ends were cut back, 4 bases at V and 2 bases at J, with 15 bases in the middle. The CDR3 extends over 16 amino acids. Germline V gives CDR1 SGHRS, CDR2 YFSETQ. The CDR3 DNA reads TGCGCCAGCAGCAAAGGACAGACCACCAACACCGGGGAGCTGTTTTTT. It specifies CASSKGQTTNTGELFF.

Turning to this clonotype: A much larger clone is a single base away; this may be a read error. V and J are TRBV10-3 and TRBJ2-5; 16 positions agree with TRBD2. J was trimmed by 4 bases and V by 1 base; bases with no gene match: 9. The CDR3 spans 19 residues. Germline CDR1 is ENHRY and CDR2 is SYGVKD. The DNA for the CDR3 is TGTGCCATCAGTGAGTTCACCGGGACTAGCGGGAGGGACCGAGAGACCCAGTACTTC. Translation: CAISEFTGTSGRDRETQYF.

This clonotype came up many times. This chain links TRBV18 with TRBJ1-1, with D uncertain. Per the germline V gene, CDR1 is KGHSH and CDR2 is LQKENI. Trimming removed 0 bases at V and 0 bases at J, with 8 bases between. This CDR3 spans 15 amino acids. CDR3 coding DNA: TGTGCCAGCTCACCACCTGGAATCATGAACACTGAAGCTTTCTTT. Its translation: CASSPPGIMNTEAFF.

The genes are TRBV28 and TRBJ1-5, with 8 bases identical to TRBD1. Trimming took 11 bases from V and 6 from J; bases not matched to a gene: 6. Germline V gene lookup returns CDR1 MDHEN and CDR2 SYDVKM. The CDR3 length is 12 residues. CDR3 bases: TGTGCCGGACAGGGTATGGGTCAGCCCCAGCATTTT. Its translation: CAGQGMGQPQHF.